This is a list of T cell receptor beta chains from one sample in a study of T-cell memory formation after mild COVID-19. TCRdb re-called the 5' RACE reads through MiXCR, storing one row per CDR3 protein. The sample shows fewer than 250,000 distinct CDR3 sequences, roughly a tenth of them seen only once. The sample taken for sequencing was PBMCs or a T cell subset sorted from them (not recorded which). The receptors shown here come from a man in his late teens or twenties who had mild COVID-19 (a few samples of this study predate the infection). Cell type and time point are not known. Both conserved end residues are part of each CDR3. The D gene is left open where the match is weak. Where a row states a size, it is once, few, many or the class of an expanded clone; other rows omit it.

j_gene | d_gene | abundance | v_gene | CDR3aa | CDR3nt
TRBJ2-6 | . | few | TRBV6-5 | CASSYSGHSGANVLTF | TGTGCCAGCAGTTACTCGGGACACTCTGGGGCCAACGTCCTGACTTTC
TRBJ1-2 | TRBD1 | . | TRBV6-2/TRBV6-3 | CASSYTYPGTGDGYTF | TGTGCCAGCAGTTACACCTATCCCGGGACAGGGGATGGCTACACCTTC
TRBJ2-3 | TRBD1 | . | TRBV7-9 | CASRPPGQGARRDTQYF | TGTGCCAGCAGGCCCCCGGGACAGGGGGCGCGAAGAGATACGCAGTATTTT
TRBJ2-5 | . | few | TRBV15 | CATSRGGTDQETQYF | TGTGCCACCAGCAGGGGAGGGACAGACCAAGAGACCCAGTACTTC
TRBJ2-7 | TRBD2 | few | TRBV20-1 | CSAIYGTSGGSYEQYF | TGCAGTGCTATCTATGGGACTAGCGGGGGTTCCTACGAGCAGTACTTC
TRBJ2-7 | TRBD1 | . | TRBV7-2 | CASSLSATGGAYEQYF | TGTGCCAGCAGCCTTTCGGCCACAGGGGGCGCATACGAGCAGTACTTC
TRBJ1-4 | . | . | TRBV7-2 | CASSFSVLGGKLFF | TGTGCCAGCAGCTTTTCAGTCCTCGGGGGAAAACTGTTTTTT
TRBJ2-2 | . | . | TRBV5-1 | CASSLISLGPGELFF | TGCGCCAGCAGCTTGATCAGTTTAGGACCCGGGGAGCTGTTTTTT
TRBJ2-5 | . | . | TRBV6-2/TRBV6-3 | CASRRFSGIQETQYF | TGTGCCAGCAGGAGATTCTCAGGGATCCAAGAGACCCAGTACTTC
TRBJ1-1 | . | . | TRBV20-1 | CSAARVTEAFF | TGCAGTGCTGCCAGGGTTACTGAAGCTTTCTTT
TRBJ1-5 | . | few | TRBV19 | CASSIVRSNQPQHF | TGTGCCAGTAGTATAGTTCGGAGCAATCAGCCCCAGCATTTT
TRBJ2-7 | . | few | TRBV6-6 | CASSLQGTYEQYF | TGTGCCAGCAGTTTACAGGGAACCTACGAGCAGTACTTC
TRBJ2-3 | . | few | TRBV20-1 | CSATGLASPDTQYF | TGCAGTGCTACGGGTCTAGCCTCCCCAGATACGCAGTATTTT
TRBJ2-1 | . | . | TRBV5-4 | CASSLDRQAYNEQFF | TGTGCCAGCAGCTTGGACAGACAGGCTTACAATGAGCAGTTCTTC
TRBJ2-1 | TRBD1 | few | TRBV7-2 | CASSLRGQGDYNEQFF | TGTGCCAGCAGCTTAAGGGGTCAGGGGGACTACAATGAGCAGTTCTTC
TRBJ1-1 | . | . | TRBV2 | CASSDGDMNTEAFF | TGTGCCAGCAGTGACGGGGACATGAACACTGAAGCTTTCTTT
TRBJ2-7 | . | . | TRBV30 | CAWGRGPSYEQYF | TGTGCCTGGGGAAGAGGGCCGTCCTACGAGCAGTACTTC
TRBJ1-6 | . | . | TRBV3-2 | CASSHRGFGTWNSPLHF | TGTGCCAGCAGCCACAGGGGGTTCGGTACGTGGAATTCACCCCTCCACTTT
TRBJ2-5 | . | . | TRBV12-3/TRBV12-4 | CASSLEGLPQETQYF | TGTGCCAGCAGTTTAGAGGGACTCCCACAAGAGACCCAGTACTTC
TRBJ2-5 | . | many | TRBV7-2 | CASSLVVRETQYF | TGTGCCAGCAGCTTAGTAGTGCGGGAGACCCAGTACTTC
TRBJ2-5 | TRBD2 | . | TRBV5-6 | CASSLDGLEETQYF | TGTGCCAGCAGCTTGGACGGACTAGAGGAGACCCAGTACTTC
TRBJ1-4 | . | . | TRBV5-6 | CASSFAGDNEKLFF | TGTGCCAGCAGCTTTGCAGGTGATAATGAGAAACTGTTTTTT
TRBJ1-2 | . | few | TRBV6-2/TRBV6-3 | CASSYSPLRDYGYTF | TGTGCCAGCAGTTACTCGCCCCTCAGGGACTATGGCTACACCTTC
TRBJ1-1 | . | many | TRBV7-2 | CASSFLVNTEAFF | TGTGCCAGCAGCTTCCTCGTGAACACTGAAGCTTTCTTT
TRBJ2-3 | TRBD2 | many | TRBV4-1 | CASSQDRVAGATDTQYF | TGCGCCAGCAGCCAAGATAGAGTAGCGGGGGCCACAGATACGCAGTATTTT
TRBJ1-5 | TRBD1 | few | TRBV20-1 | CSARKRGQGFQPQHF | TGCAGTGCTAGAAAAAGGGGACAGGGGTTCCAGCCCCAGCATTTT
TRBJ2-7 | TRBD2 | few | TRBV20-1 | CSARASGYYEQYF | TGCAGTGCTAGGGCTAGCGGGTACTACGAGCAGTACTTC
TRBJ2-7 | . | . | TRBV7-9 | CASSLGGSSSYEQYF | TGTGCCAGCAGCTTAGGGGGAAGCAGCTCCTACGAGCAGTACTTC
TRBJ2-5 | . | many | TRBV7-9 | CASSPLQLGKRETQYF | TGTGCCAGCAGTCCTCTCCAGCTGGGAAAAAGGGAGACCCAGTACTTC
TRBJ2-5 | . | few | TRBV20-1 | CSALGQGSYQETQYF | TGCAGTGCACTGGGGCAGGGGTCGTACCAAGAGACCCAGTACTTC
TRBJ1-2 | TRBD1 | many | TRBV7-2 | CASSPTGALYGYTF | TGTGCCAGCAGCCCTACAGGGGCCCTCTATGGCTACACCTTC
TRBJ2-4 | . | . | TRBV29-1 | CSVRGYGNIQYF | TGCAGCGTACGGGGTTACGGAAACATTCAGTACTTC
TRBJ1-2 | . | . | TRBV20-1 | CSARLQPNYGYTF | TGCAGTGCTAGACTACAGCCTAACTATGGCTACACCTTC
TRBJ2-7 | . | . | TRBV18 | CASSPTGRDEQYF | TGTGCCAGCTCACCGACCGGGCGGGACGAGCAGTACTTC
TRBJ2-1 | TRBD2 | few | TRBV6-4 | CASGSGGANEQFF | TGTGCCAGCGGGAGCGGGGGGGCGAATGAGCAGTTCTTC
TRBJ2-2 | . | . | TRBV25-1 | CASSEANTGELFF | TGTGCCAGCAGTGAAGCCAACACCGGGGAGCTGTTTTTT
TRBJ1-1 | . | few | TRBV28 | CASRLGGQMNTEAFF | TGTGCCAGCAGGCTGGGGGGCCAGATGAACACTGAAGCTTTCTTT
TRBJ1-4 | . | few | TRBV4-1 | CASSPTGIGNEKLFF | TGCGCCAGCAGCCCTACAGGGATAGGTAATGAAAAACTGTTTTTT
TRBJ2-2 | . | . | TRBV7-3 | CASTSPRNTGELFF | TGTGCCAGCACCTCACCCCGGAACACCGGGGAGCTGTTTTTT
TRBJ2-4 | TRBD2 | few | TRBV6-1 | CASRPKRLAGIQNIQYF | TGTGCCAGCAGGCCCAAGAGACTAGCGGGGATCCAAAACATTCAGTACTTC
TRBJ2-3 | . | few | TRBV6-2/TRBV6-3 | CASSDRDYGTQYF | TGTGCCAGCAGTGACAGGGACTATGGTACGCAGTATTTT
TRBJ1-1 | TRBD1 | few | TRBV7-9 | CASRSGGYTEAFF | TGTGCCAGCAGATCAGGGGGCTACACTGAAGCTTTCTTT
TRBJ2-4 | . | . | TRBV7-2 | CASSLRRDREAKNIQYF | TGTGCCAGCAGCCTACGAAGGGACCGCGAGGCCAAAAACATTCAGTACTTC
TRBJ2-7 | TRBD2 | . | TRBV7-2 | CASSLAPGGHYEQYF | TGTGCCAGCAGCTTGGCTCCGGGGGGTCACTACGAGCAGTACTTC
TRBJ1-1 | . | . | TRBV4-3 | CASSRRVGASNTEAFF | TGCGCCAGCAGCCGAAGAGTGGGGGCCTCGAACACTGAAGCTTTCTTT
TRBJ1-1 | TRBD1 | few | TRBV7-2 | CASSGTGRTAFF | TGTGCCAGCAGCGGGACAGGGAGAACGGCTTTCTTT
TRBJ2-5 | TRBD2 | many | TRBV5-6 | CASSAVERDFRETQYF | TGTGCCAGCAGCGCGGTGGAGCGGGACTTCAGAGAGACCCAGTACTTC
TRBJ2-3 | . | . | TRBV5-1 | CASSFWLPPSTDTQYF | TGCGCCAGCAGCTTTTGGCTTCCACCTAGCACAGATACGCAGTATTTT
TRBJ2-1 | TRBD1 | few | TRBV7-9 | CASSLPQGAHEQFF | TGTGCCAGCAGCCTACCTCAGGGGGCGCATGAGCAGTTCTTC